The 22 T cell receptor beta chains below all came from one sample that was sequenced in a study of CD8 T cells in ankylosing spondylitis. Notes on the study in general: Fewer than 10 highly homologous variants formed a TCR beta motif that appeared characteristic of ankylosing spondylitis blood.

TCRdb redid the calling of the 5' RACE reads with MiXCR, one entry per CDR3 protein. There are under 850,000 distinct CDR3 sequences in the sample; over 15% occur only once, and 19% lies in the top ten. The antigens these receptors bind are not known. The material sequenced was blood, either unsorted or a sorted T cell fraction (not recorded which). The receptors stem from a male donor with ankylosing spondylitis.

A word on this clonotype: One end of the junction does not line up with germline, which may come from a read error. The chain employs TRBV28 and TRBJ1-1; no firm D call. CDR3 length equals 13 residues. The germline V gene encodes CDR1 MDHEN and CDR2 SYDVKM. The chain's CDR3 is CASRPSEGTDAFF. CDR3 DNA: TGTGCCAGCAGACCATCCGAAGGCACTGATGCTTTCTTT.

This clonotype was detected a few times. The chain is built from TRBV12-3 or TRBV12-4 and TRBJ2-3; TRBD2 aligns across 13 bases. The CDR3 extends over 18 amino acids. The V and J ends lost 1 base and 1 base, in that order; junction bases with no gene match: 5. The CDR3 sequence: CASSLGTSGRQGTDTQYF. CDR3 bases: TGTGCCAGCAGTTTAGGGACTAGCGGGAGACAGGGCACAGATACGCAGTATTTT.

This clonotype was counted once. The chain links TRBV11-2 to TRBJ2-7; 7 nucleotides agree with TRBD1. The V and J ends lost 3 bases and 2 bases, in that order; junction bases with no gene match: 7. The CDR3 is 15 residues long. The germline V gene encodes CDR1 SGHAT and CDR2 FQNNGV. CDR3 protein: CASSFDGQAAYEQYF. The CDR3, as DNA: TGTGCCAGCAGCTTCGACGGACAGGCGGCCTACGAGCAGTACTTC.

This rearrangement joins TRBV29-1 to TRBJ2-7, with TRBD2 matching 16 bases. The CDR3 is 15 residues long. V shed 6 bases and J 2 bases; nucleotides not matched to a gene: 4. CDR1 is SQVTM and CDR2 is ANQGSEA in the germline V gene. The CDR3 DNA reads as TGCAGCGTCCTAGGGACTAGCGGGAGGGCCTACGAGCAGTACTTC. This codes for CSVLGTSGRAYEQYF.

The chain recombines TRBV20-1 with TRBJ2-2; D unresolved. The CDR3 extends over 15 amino acids. Germline values: CDR1 DFQATT, CDR2 SNEGSKA (reference sequence). Trimming stripped 0 bases from V and 2 bases from J, with 10 bases between. The CDR3 DNA reads as TGCAGTGCTAGAGATTATACCGTTAACACCGGGGAGCTGTTTTTT. Protein: CSARDYTVNTGELFF.

The CDR3 spells CASSPPPGLAGAPSYNEQFF. The DNA of the CDR3 is TGTGCCAGCAGCCCGCCCCCGGGACTAGCGGGAGCCCCCTCCTACAATGAGCAGTTCTTC. The V gene is TRBV27, the J gene TRBJ2-1; 14 positions agree with TRBD2. CDR1 MNHEY and CDR2 SMNVEV come from the germline V gene (reference sequence). Trimming at V came to 6 bases and at J to 0 bases, leaving 13 bases not matched to a gene. The CDR3 has 20 residues.

The table lists this clonotype with a few counts. J is TRBJ1-3 and V is TRBV4-2, with D possibly matching TRBD1 (5 bases). The CDR3 covers 19 residues. Germline V gene data show CDR1 as LGHNA and CDR2 as YNFKEQ. Trimming cost V 0 bases and J 0 bases, with 18 bases left between them. CDR3 loop: CASSQDLTRDVSSGNTIYF. DNA for the CDR3: TGTGCCAGCAGCCAAGATTTGACCCGGGACGTTAGCTCTGGAAACACCATATATTTT.

This clonotype was seen a handful of times. The rearrangement links TRBV15 to TRBJ1-5; D might be TRBD1 (5 bases). Germline V CDR1 and CDR2: LNHNV, YYDKDF (reference sequence). V gave up 7 bases and J gave up 1 base, with 14 bases separating them. The CDR3 extends over 15 amino acids. The DNA of the CDR3 is TGTGCCACCACGATCGGGAGGGGAAGCAATCAGCCCCAGCATTTT. Its protein is CATTIGRGSNQPQHF.

CDR3 amino acids: CSVTGGNEKLFF. CDR3 DNA sequence: TGCAGCGTTACAGGGGGCAATGAAAAACTGTTTTTT. The chain is built from TRBV29-1 and TRBJ1-4; 9 bases map to TRBD1. V was clipped by 5 bases and J by 5 bases; unmatched bases: 0. This CDR3 is built from 12 residues. Germline CDR1 and CDR2: SQVTM and ANQGSEA.

The J gene is TRBJ2-7, the V gene TRBV20-1, with 16 bases matching TRBD2. CDR1 and CDR2 (germline): DFQATT, SNEGSKA (reference sequence). This CDR3 has 15 residues. Losses at the gene ends were 6 bases for V and 4 bases for J; bases not matched to a gene: 6. CDR3 amino acids: CSAGGTSGRVYEQYF. The CDR3 DNA reads as TGCAGTGCGGGTGGGACTAGCGGGAGGGTGTACGAGCAGTACTTC.

The chain links TRBV4-1 to TRBJ2-7; D possibly uses TRBD1 or TRBD2 (5 bases each). This CDR3 region has 17 residues. The germline CDR1 and CDR2 sequences are MGHRA and YSYEKL. V lost 1 base to trimming and J lost 4 bases, with 20 bases between them. The CDR3, as DNA: TGCGCCAGCAGCCAAGTTGCTGTAGGGACCGGGGTTTACGAGCAGTACTTC. Protein: CASSQVAVGTGVYEQYF.

On this clonotype itself: It is unclear where the CDR3 begins or ends on the DNA, so no DNA is shown, and the CDR3 is as TCRdb lists it. V gene TRBV2 combines with J gene TRBJ1-2. Looked up from germline, CDR1 is SNHLY and CDR2 is FYNNEI. The CDR3 length equals 15 residues, ends included. The CDR3 is CASSTSVGQFYGYTF.

This clonotype was seen a handful of times. V is TRBV4-2 and J is TRBJ1-1, with D uncertain. The V gene's germline CDR1 is LGHNA and CDR2 YNFKEQ. The CDR3 loop spans 15 amino acids. Trimming shortened V by 0 bases and J by 4 bases, and 12 bases separated the two germline ends. The CDR3: CASSQEVGEGTEAFF. As DNA, the CDR3 is TGTGCCAGCAGCCAAGAGGTCGGGGAGGGCACTGAAGCTTTCTTT.

The gene calls are TRBV4-3 and TRBJ2-3; 9 nucleotides match TRBD2. Per the germline V gene, CDR1 is LGHNA and CDR2 is YSLEER. The ends lost 1 base at V and 2 bases at J; junction bases unmatched: 4. The CDR3 has 16 residues. DNA for the CDR3: TGCGCCAGCAGCCAAGCTGTAGCGGGAGACACAGATACGCAGTATTTT. Protein sequence: CASSQAVAGDTDTQYF.

This clonotype showed up just a few times. The chain combines TRBV20-1 with TRBJ1-1; no clear D. The CDR3 spans 14 residues. Germline lookup yields CDR1 DFQATT and CDR2 SNEGSKA (reference sequence). V was cut by 0 bases and J by 6 bases, with 14 bases left in between. CDR3 loop: CSARERRQVAEAFF. In DNA, the CDR3 is TGCAGTGCTAGAGAGAGGAGACAAGTTGCTGAAGCTTTCTTT.

This clonotype was counted a single time. J is TRBJ2-7 and V is TRBV11-2; TRBD1 matches at 9 bases. There are 14 residues in the CDR3. With V trimmed by 4 bases and J by 10 bases, 11 bases remained unmatched. The V gene's germline CDR1 is SGHAT and CDR2 FQNNGV. The CDR3 loop is CASSWQQGARDQYF. CDR3 bases: TGTGCCAGCAGCTGGCAACAGGGGGCTCGGGACCAGTACTTC.

This clonotype has just one count. The V and J genes are TRBV4-2 and TRBJ2-1; 13 bases line up with TRBD2. Per the germline V gene, CDR1 is LGHNA and CDR2 is YNFKEQ. Germline trimming cut 3 bases from V and 2 bases from J; bases unmatched to any gene: 4. The CDR3 runs to 17 residues. CDR3 sequence reads: CASSQAGTSGTYNEQFF. Here the CDR3 DNA reads TGTGCCAGCAGCCAGGCCGGGACTAGCGGGACCTACAATGAGCAGTTCTTC.

This clonotype was recorded many times. The chain is built from TRBV29-1 and TRBJ2-4; 12 nucleotides agree with TRBD1. After removal of 5 bases from V and 0 bases from J, the junction contained 5 bases not matched to a gene. The CDR3 spans 16 residues. Germline-derived CDR1 and CDR2 are SQVTM and ANQGSEA. CDR3 sequence (DNA): TGCAGCGTTAGGGGACAGGGGGCCTTAGCCAAAAACATTCAGTACTTC. Amino acid sequence: CSVRGQGALAKNIQYF.

This clonotype was observed a handful of times. This chain joins TRBV6-5 and TRBJ2-2; TRBD1 matches 11 bases. CDR1 and CDR2 from the germline V gene are MNHEY and SVGAGI. The CDR3 is 15 residues long. With 2 bases clipped from V and 6 bases from J, the junction kept 2 bases outside the gene matches. CDR3 DNA sequence: TGTGCCAGCAGTTACCCGGGACAGGGGGCCGGGGAGCTGTTTTTT. Protein: CASSYPGQGAGELFF.

The sample holds many counts of this clonotype. The CDR3 DNA sequence: TGTGCCACCAGCCTCGGGGGACAGAGCTCCTACAATGAGCAGTTCTTC. It is translated as CATSLGGQSSYNEQFF. The chain combines TRBV15 with TRBJ2-1; a possible D gene is TRBD1 (7 bases). This CDR3 is 16 amino acids long. Trimming shortened V by 5 bases and J by 0 bases, and 14 bases separated the two germline ends. Germline CDR1 and CDR2: LNHNV and YYDKDF (reference sequence).

V and J are TRBV7-9 and TRBJ2-7, with 9 positions matching TRBD1. Germline loops: CDR1 SEHNR, CDR2 FQNEAQ (reference sequence). V trimming: 5 bases; J trimming: 5 bases; junction bases outside the gene matches: 10. This CDR3 is 15 amino acids long. The CDR3 DNA reads TGTGCCAGCAGCCACGTGACAGGGGGGAGCGACGAGCAGTACTTC. Translating gives CASSHVTGGSDEQYF.

This clonotype was picked up many times. V usage is TRBV7-3 and J usage is TRBJ2-3; D is perhaps TRBD2 (6 bases). V was shortened by 2 bases and J by 6 bases, with 9 bases between the two germline ends. Germline V gene data show CDR1 as SGHTA and CDR2 as FQGTGA. This CDR3 contains 13 residues. The CDR3 nucleotides are TGTGCCAGCAGCTTATGGGGGGAGGATACGCAGTATTTT. Its translation: CASSLWGEDTQYF.